A selection of T cell receptor beta chains follows, all from one sample in a study of control samples from healthy donors and cancer patients. TCRdb's copy holds only in-frame clones and misses some; the assay was immunoSEQ multiplex PCR. The sample yields around 130,000 clones, 89% seen once. The specimen was blood. Receptors were obtained from a man aged 45 to 65 in good health. Both conserved end residues are part of each CDR3. D genes are given only for firm matches. Rows give clone size only sometimes, using once, few, many, or a class for an expanded clone.

TRBJ2-2 . TRBV19 TRBD1 CASSMRTGISGELFF TGTGCCAGTAGTATGAGGACAGGGATAAGCGGGGAGCTGTTTTTT
TRBJ2-3 . TRBV9 TRBD1 CASSPRGRVSTDTQYF TGTGCCAGCAGCCCGAGGGGGCGCGTAAGCACAGATACGCAGTATTTT
TRBJ1-2 . TRBV9 . CASSVADTRGGYTF TGTGCCAGCAGCGTAGCTGATACCCGCGGGGGCTACACCTTC
TRBJ2-3 . TRBV7-2 . CASSLVITDTQYF TGTGCCAGCAGCTTAGTAATAACAGATACGCAGTATTTT
TRBJ2-1 . TRBV29-1 TRBD1 CSAQTGASMSEQFF TGCAGCGCCCAGACAGGGGCGTCCATGAGTGAGCAGTTCTTC
TRBJ1-2 . TRBV10-2 TRBD1 CASSEPPGQVRFYGYTF TGCGCCAGCAGTGAGCCGCCGGGACAGGTCCGGTTCTATGGCTACACCTTC
TRBJ1-3 . TRBV5-8 TRBD1 CASSLNRGRENTIYF TGTGCCAGCAGCCTGAACAGGGGGCGGGAAAACACCATATATTTT
TRBJ2-5 . TRBV7-9 . CASSLEAGQETQYF TGTGCCAGCAGCTTAGAAGCGGGCCAAGAGACCCAGTACTTC
TRBJ2-3 few TRBV14 . CASSQGPVPTDTQYF TGTGCCAGCAGCCAGGGACCCGTACCCACAGATACGCAGTATTTT
TRBJ1-1 . TRBV7-2 . CASSLQALPPSFF TGTGCCAGCAGCTTACAGGCTTTACCTCCTTCTTTCTTT
TRBJ2-7 . TRBV27 . CASSLRGTYEQYF TGTGCCAGCAGTTTACGGGGGACCTACGAGCAGTACTTC
TRBJ1-1 . TRBV11-2 TRBD1 CASSLGRTGGKTEAFF TGTGCCAGCAGCTTAGGGAGAACAGGGGGAAAGACTGAAGCTTTCTTT
TRBJ1-1 . TRBV3-1/TRBV3-2 . CASSQGGWNTEAFF TGTGCCAGCAGCCAAGGGGGGTGGAACACTGAAGCTTTCTTT
TRBJ1-6 . TRBV11-2 . CASSSVYNSPLHF TGTGCCAGCAGCTCCGTCTATAATTCACCCCTCCACTTT
TRBJ1-2 . TRBV10-3 . CAISEYREYGYTF TGTGCCATCAGTGAGTACAGGGAGTATGGCTACACCTTC
TRBJ1-1 . TRBV2 . CASILRQTESDEAFF TGTGCCAGCATCCTAAGACAGACCGAGTCGGATGAAGCTTTCTTT
TRBJ1-1 once TRBV27 TRBD1 CASSSGQGRTEAFF TGTGCCAGCAGTTCTGGACAGGGTAGGACTGAAGCTTTCTTT
TRBJ1-4 . TRBV9 . CASSTQNRELFF TGTGCCAGCAGCACCCAAAACAGGGAACTGTTTTTT
TRBJ2-7 . TRBV28 . CASSLAYGSGKYEQYF TGTGCCAGCAGTTTAGCTTACGGGTCCGGAAAATACGAGCAGTACTTC
TRBJ2-1 once TRBV2 TRBD2 CASSEMGGSYNEQFF TGTGCCAGCAGTGAAATGGGGGGGTCTTACAATGAGCAGTTCTTC
TRBJ1-2 once TRBV2 . CASSEKGRGNYGYTF TGTGCCAGCAGTGAAAAGGGGCGGGGTAACTATGGCTACACCTTC
TRBJ2-7 . TRBV6-2/TRBV6-3 . CASRYPGGSYEQYF TGTGCCAGCAGGTACCCAGGGGGGTCCTACGAGCAGTACTTC
TRBJ2-5 . TRBV5-1 TRBD2 CASSRTSGGAGETQYF TGCGCCAGCAGCCGGACTAGCGGGGGGGCCGGGGAGACCCAGTACTTC
TRBJ1-6 . TRBV25-1 TRBD1 CASSGTGFRNSPLHF TGTGCCAGCAGTGGGACAGGGTTCCGCAATTCACCCCTCCACTTT
TRBJ1-6 few TRBV5-4 TRBD1 CASSLQGAASPLHF TGTGCCAGCAGCTTACAGGGGGCTGCTTCACCCCTCCACTTT
TRBJ2-5 . TRBV7-7 . CASSLVYREGQETQYF TGTGCCAGCAGCTTAGTGTACAGGGAGGGCCAAGAGACCCAGTACTTC
TRBJ1-4 . TRBV6-5 . CASSYVKGNEKLFF TGTGCCAGCAGTTACGTTAAGGGCAATGAAAAACTGTTTTTT
TRBJ1-1 . TRBV9 . CASSAAGFTEAFF TGTGCCAGCAGCGCCGCAGGGTTCACTGAAGCTTTCTTT
TRBJ2-2 . TRBV5-1 . CASSLLGGANTGELFF TGCGCCAGCAGCTTGCTGGGGGGCGCGAACACCGGGGAGCTGTTTTTT
TRBJ1-5 . TRBV6-2/TRBV6-3 . CASSPLLSGSDQPQHF TGTGCCAGCAGTCCACTACTGTCGGGGAGTGATCAGCCCCAGCATTTT
TRBJ2-4 . TRBV19 TRBD1 CASSGGQGKNIQYF TGTGCCAGTAGTGGTGGACAGGGTAAAAACATTCAGTACTTC